This T cell receptor (beta chain) was identified in a study of blood T cells in healthy people across ages. Germline CDR1 reads MGHDK; CDR2 reads SYGVNS. Trimming stripped 2 bases from V and 1 base from J, with 8 bases between. The CDR3 is made up of 14 amino acids. Then a second PCR, running about 6 to 11 cycles, was carried out with a sample-barcoded 5' primer and a J-beta primer mix. Via MiXCR, TCRdb re-called the 5' RACE reads, giving one row per CDR3 protein. This table holds more than 1,400,000 distinct CDR3 sequences, around two fifths found once. Overall study findings and caveats: Both higher diversity and more naive CD4+ cells marked long-lived donors when set against aged donors.

There are a few counts of this clonotype. Its cognate antigen is unknown. The sequenced sample was blood. The J gene is TRBJ1-2, the V gene TRBV25-1; D is uncertain. The receptor's source is a woman aged 18 to 35 in good health. CDR3 amino acids: CASSERASNYGYTF. The CDR3 DNA follows: TGTGCCAGCAGTGAAAGGGCCAGTAACTATGGCTACACCTTC.